This is a list of T cell receptor beta chains from one sample in a study of shared clonotypes between healthy human individuals. Sequencing was performed with immunoSEQ multiplex PCR; in TCRdb, only in-frame clones are kept and a portion is missing. The sample comprises roughly 2 million clones, 85% to 95% of which are singletons, and 0.1% to 0.15% rests with the top ten. The sample consisted of naive CD4+ T cells sorted from blood. The origin of the receptors is a man aged 18 to 35 in good health. Each CDR3 is given with its conserved first and last residue. The D gene is left open where the match is weak. Only some rows state a clone size, as once, few, many or a class for expanded clones.

clone size	V gene	D gene	J gene	CDR3 protein	CDR3 DNA
.	TRBV6-6	TRBD2	TRBJ2-1	CASRGWSGGYNEQFF	TGTGCCAGCAGGGGTTGGAGCGGGGGCTACAATGAGCAGTTCTTC
.	TRBV27	.	TRBJ2-7	CASSKEAGQGRGTSFF	TGTGCCAGCAGTAAGGAAGCGGGGCAGGGGCGCGGGACCTCCTTCTTC
.	TRBV28	.	TRBJ1-4	CASSTAGATNEKLFF	TGTGCCAGCAGTACCGCGGGGGCTACTAATGAAAAACTGTTTTTT
.	TRBV9	.	TRBJ2-2	CASSPSSGSGELFF	TGTGCCAGCAGCCCTAGCTCGGGTTCCGGGGAGCTGTTTTTT
.	TRBV9	TRBD1	TRBJ1-6	CASSVERDSYNSPLHF	TGTGCCAGCAGCGTAGAGAGGGACAGCTATAATTCACCCCTCCACTTT
once	TRBV11-2	TRBD2	TRBJ2-5	CASSSPSGGFQETQYF	TGTGCCAGCAGCTCACCTAGCGGGGGATTTCAAGAGACCCAGTACTTC
.	TRBV6-5	.	TRBJ1-5	CASSRDTNQPQHF	TGTGCCAGCAGCCGGGACACCAATCAGCCCCAGCATTTT
.	TRBV19	TRBD1	TRBJ2-7	CASSPGQGGTYEQYF	TGTGCCAGTAGTCCAGGACAGGGTGGGACCTACGAGCAGTACTTC
.	TRBV5-4	.	TRBJ2-3	CASSSLASTDTQYF	TGTGCCAGCAGCTCTCTGGCATCCACAGATACGCAGTATTTT
.	TRBV4-3	TRBD2	TRBJ2-5	CASSQDPSGSQTQYF	TGCGCCAGCAGCCAAGACCCTAGCGGGAGTCAGACCCAGTACTTC
.	TRBV7-6	.	TRBJ1-5	CASSLERTGREPQHF	TGTGCCAGCAGCTTAGAACGGACCGGGCGAGAGCCCCAGCATTTT
.	TRBV6-6	.	TRBJ1-5	CASSYSIQGSNQPQHF	TGTGCCAGCAGTTACTCGATCCAGGGAAGCAATCAGCCCCAGCATTTT
.	TRBV4-3	.	TRBJ1-2	CASSRGTSGSYGYTF	TGCGCCAGCAGCCGAGGGACATCGGGATCCTATGGCTACACCTTC
.	TRBV18	.	TRBJ1-4	CASSPKEKLFF	TGTGCCAGCTCCCCCAAAGAAAAACTGTTTTTT
once	TRBV11-2	.	TRBJ2-7	CASSLDTSPAYEQYF	TGTGCCAGCAGCTTAGATACGAGTCCGGCCTACGAGCAGTACTTC
.	TRBV7-3	.	TRBJ1-1	CASSLRGGLNTEAFF	TGTGCCAGCAGCTTAAGGGGGGGACTAAACACTGAAGCTTTCTTT